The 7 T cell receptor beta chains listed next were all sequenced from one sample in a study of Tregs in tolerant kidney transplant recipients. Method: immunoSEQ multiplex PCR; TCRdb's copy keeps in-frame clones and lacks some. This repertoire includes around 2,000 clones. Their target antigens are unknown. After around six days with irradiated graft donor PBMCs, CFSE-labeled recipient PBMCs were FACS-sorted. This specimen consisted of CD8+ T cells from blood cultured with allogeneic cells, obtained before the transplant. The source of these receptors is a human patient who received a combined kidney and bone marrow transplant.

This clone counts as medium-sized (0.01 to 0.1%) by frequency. The covered CDR3 bases are TGCGCCAGCAGCCAAGGGTCGGAGGGGAGGCCC. Amino acid sequence: CASSQGSEGRP. The entire CDR3 protein is CASSQGSEGRPQHF. The rearrangement uses TRBV4-1 and TRBJ1-5, with D perhaps TRBD1 (5 bases). The CDR3 end falls 3 residues outside the read, so it is completed with the germline J gene. Trimming cost V 1 base and J 9 bases, with 13 bases left between them. The CDR3 is 14 amino acids. Germline CDR1 reads MGHRA; CDR2 reads YSYEKL.

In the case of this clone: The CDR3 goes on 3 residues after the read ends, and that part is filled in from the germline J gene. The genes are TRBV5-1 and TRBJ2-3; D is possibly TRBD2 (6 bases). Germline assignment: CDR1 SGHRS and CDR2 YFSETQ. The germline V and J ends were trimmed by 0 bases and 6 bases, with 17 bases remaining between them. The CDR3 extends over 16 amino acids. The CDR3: CASSLVGTSNLDTQYF. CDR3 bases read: TGCGCCAGCAGCTTGGTGGGGACTTCCAACCTCGATACG. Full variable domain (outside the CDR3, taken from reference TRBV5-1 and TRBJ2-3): KAGVTQTPRYLIKTRGQQVTLSCSPISGHRSVSWYQQTPGQGLQFLFEYFSETQRNKGNFPGRFSGRQFSNSRSEMNVSTLELGDSALYLCASSLVGTSNLDTQYFGPGTRLTVL.

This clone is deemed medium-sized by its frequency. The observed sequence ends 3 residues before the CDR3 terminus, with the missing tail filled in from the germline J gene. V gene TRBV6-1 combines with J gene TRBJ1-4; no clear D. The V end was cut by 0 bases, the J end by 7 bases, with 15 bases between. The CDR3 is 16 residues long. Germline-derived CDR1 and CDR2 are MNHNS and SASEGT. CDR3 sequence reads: CASSEALSRPAEKLFF. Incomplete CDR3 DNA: TGTGCCAGCAGTGAAGCGTTGAGCAGGCCGGCTGAAAAA.

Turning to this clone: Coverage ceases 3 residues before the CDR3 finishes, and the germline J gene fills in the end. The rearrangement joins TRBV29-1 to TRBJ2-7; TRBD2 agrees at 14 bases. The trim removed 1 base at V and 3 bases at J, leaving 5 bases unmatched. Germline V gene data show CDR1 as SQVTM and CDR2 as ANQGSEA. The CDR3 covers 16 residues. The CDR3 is CSVEAPGTSGGYEQYF. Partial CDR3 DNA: TGCAGCGTTGAAGCCCCCGGGACTAGCGGGGGCTACGAG.

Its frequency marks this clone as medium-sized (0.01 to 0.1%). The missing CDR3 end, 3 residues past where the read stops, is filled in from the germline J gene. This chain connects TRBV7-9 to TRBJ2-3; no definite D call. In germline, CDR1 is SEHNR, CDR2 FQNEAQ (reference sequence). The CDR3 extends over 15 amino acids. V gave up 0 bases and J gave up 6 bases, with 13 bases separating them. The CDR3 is CASSLAPRSADTQYF. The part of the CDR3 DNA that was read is TGTGCCAGCAGCTTAGCTCCTCGTTCTGCGGATACG.

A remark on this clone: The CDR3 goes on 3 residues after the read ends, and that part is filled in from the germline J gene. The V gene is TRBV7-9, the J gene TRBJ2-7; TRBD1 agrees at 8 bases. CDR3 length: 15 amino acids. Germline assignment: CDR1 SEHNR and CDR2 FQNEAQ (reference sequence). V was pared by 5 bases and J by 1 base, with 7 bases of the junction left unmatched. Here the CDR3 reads CASSTPGQESYEQYF. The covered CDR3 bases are TGTGCCAGCAGCACACCGGGACAGGAGTCCTACGAG.

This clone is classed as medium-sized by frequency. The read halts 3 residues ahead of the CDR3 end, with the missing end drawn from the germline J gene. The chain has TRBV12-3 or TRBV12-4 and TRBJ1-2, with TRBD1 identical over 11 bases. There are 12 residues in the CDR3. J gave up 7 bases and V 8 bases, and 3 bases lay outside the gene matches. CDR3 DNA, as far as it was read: TGTGCCAGCGGACAGGGGGCGGGTGGC. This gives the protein CASGQGAGG. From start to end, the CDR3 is CASGQGAGGYTF.